These 2 T cell receptor beta chains were sequenced from one sample in a study of cytomegalovirus exposure and HLA in healthy donors. PCR used 60 Vbeta primers and 13 Jbeta primers. The table came from immunoSEQ multiplex PCR; TCRdb's copy has only in-frame clones and leaves some out. The profile shows 130,000 to 150,000 clones, approximately 78% of them singletons. Source material: PBMCs. All receptors derive from a man aged 35 to 55 in good health and CMV-seropositive.

The rearrangement joins TRBV7-2 to TRBJ2-1; 10 bases line up with TRBD1. This CDR3 contains 15 residues. V was clipped by 5 bases and J by 8 bases; unmatched bases: 9. Germline lookup yields CDR1 SGHTA and CDR2 FQGNSA. The CDR3 DNA is TGTGCCAGCAGCCTAGGACAGGGGGGGCGGTATGAGCAGTTCTTC. This encodes CASSLGQGGRYEQFF.

The gene calls are TRBV5-8 and TRBJ2-3, with D perhaps matching TRBD2 (6 bases). The V gene lost 2 bases and the J gene lost 0 bases, with 10 bases spanning the gap. There are 15 residues in the CDR3. CDR1 and CDR2 (germline): SGHTS, YDEGEE. The CDR3 coding sequence is TGTGCCAGCAGCTTAGGCGGGGATAGCACAGATACGCAGTATTTT. This translates into CASSLGGDSTDTQYF.